This T cell receptor beta chain was identified during a study of blood T cells in healthy people across ages. The study drew donors from healthy Caucasian individuals in Russia aged roughly 6 to 90. Trimming stripped 4 bases from V and 3 bases from J, with 15 bases between. The CDR3 is 15 residues long. The germline V gene has CDR1 SGHAT and CDR2 FQNNGV. A sample-barcoded 5' primer and a J-beta primer mix were used in a second PCR of roughly 6 to 11 cycles. TCRdb reanalysed the 5' RACE reads using MiXCR and keeps one entry per CDR3 protein. The sample has roughly 1.9 million distinct CDR3 sequences; around 42% are singletons.

This receptor was identified in a human donor in good health. The rearrangement uses TRBV11-2 and TRBJ2-5; the D call may be TRBD1 or TRBD2 (5 bases each). Sequencing was done on a sample of blood. The CDR3 DNA is TGTGCCAGCAGCTCGGGACGGCTTGGGGAAGAGACCCAGTACTTC. Its translation is CASSSGRLGEETQYF.